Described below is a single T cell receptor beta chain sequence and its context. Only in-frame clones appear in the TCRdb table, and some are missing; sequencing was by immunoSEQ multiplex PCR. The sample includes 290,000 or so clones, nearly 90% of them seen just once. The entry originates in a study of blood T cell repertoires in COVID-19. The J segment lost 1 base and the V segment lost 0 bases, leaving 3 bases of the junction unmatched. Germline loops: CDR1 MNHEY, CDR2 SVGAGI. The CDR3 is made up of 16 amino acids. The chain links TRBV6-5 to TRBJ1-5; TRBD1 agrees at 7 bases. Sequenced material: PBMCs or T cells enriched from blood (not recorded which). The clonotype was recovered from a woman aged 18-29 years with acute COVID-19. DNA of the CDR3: TGTGCCAGCAGTTACTCGAAGGGGGCAAGCAATCAGCCCCAGCATTTT. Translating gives CASSYSKGASNQPQHF.